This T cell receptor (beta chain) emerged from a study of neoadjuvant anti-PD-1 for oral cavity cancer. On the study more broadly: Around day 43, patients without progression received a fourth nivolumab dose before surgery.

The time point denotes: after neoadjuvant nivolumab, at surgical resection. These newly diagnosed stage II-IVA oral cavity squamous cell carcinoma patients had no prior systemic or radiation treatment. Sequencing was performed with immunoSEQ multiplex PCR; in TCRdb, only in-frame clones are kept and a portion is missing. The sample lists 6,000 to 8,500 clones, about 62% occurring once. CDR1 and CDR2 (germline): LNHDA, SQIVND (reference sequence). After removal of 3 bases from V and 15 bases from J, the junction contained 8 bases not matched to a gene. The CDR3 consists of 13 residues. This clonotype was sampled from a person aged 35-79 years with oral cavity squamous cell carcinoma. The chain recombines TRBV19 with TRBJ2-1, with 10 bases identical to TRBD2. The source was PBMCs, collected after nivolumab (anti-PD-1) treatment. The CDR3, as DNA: TGTGCCAGTAGTATCCAAAGCGGGGGGGACCCGTTCTTC. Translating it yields CASSIQSGGDPFF.